This TCR beta chain stems from a study of vaccination and CD4 T cells after COVID-19. Turning to the study itself: Post-diagnosis, post-COVID samples were collected after a median about 95 days, ranging 35 to 161. The study's findings and limits: Spike mono-reactivity was found in 304 of the 307 vaccine-specific clones identified in convalescent patients.

Treatment defined: roughly 10-day PBMC culture with coronavirus spike peptide pools or control peptides (ViraFEST assay). The dates of positive PCR tests extended from March through December 2020 and came before the US Alpha, Beta and Delta variants. V gave up 5 bases and J gave up 5 bases, with 18 bases separating them. The CDR3 length is 15 residues. CDR1 is SGHTA and CDR2 is FQGNSA in the germline V gene. Sequencing of cultured CD4+ T cell DNA used the Oncomine TCR Beta short-read assay. After culture, CD4+ T cells served as the source for genomic DNA extraction. TCRdb reprocessed the PCR reads with MiXCR, giving one entry per CDR3 protein. The sample has approximately 14,000 distinct CDR3 sequences; roughly 40% are singletons. This clonotype was recorded only once. Antigen unknown.

The receptor comes from a human donor who had recovered from COVID-19. The sequencing sample was made of CD4+ T cells from blood, cultured in vitro. V is TRBV7-2 and J is TRBJ2-5, with TRBD2 as a possible D gene (5 bases). CDR3 coding DNA: TGTGCCAGCAGCAAAGACCCGGGGATCGGGGAGACCCAGTACTTC. The encoded protein is CASSKDPGIGETQYF. Full variable domain (remainder filled in from reference TRBV7-2 and TRBJ2-5): GAGVSQSPSNKVTEKGKDVELRCDPISGHTALYWYRQSLGQGLEFLIYFQGNSAPDKSGLPSDRFSAERTGGSVSTLTIQRTQQEDSAVYLCASSKDPGIGETQYFGPGTRLLVL.